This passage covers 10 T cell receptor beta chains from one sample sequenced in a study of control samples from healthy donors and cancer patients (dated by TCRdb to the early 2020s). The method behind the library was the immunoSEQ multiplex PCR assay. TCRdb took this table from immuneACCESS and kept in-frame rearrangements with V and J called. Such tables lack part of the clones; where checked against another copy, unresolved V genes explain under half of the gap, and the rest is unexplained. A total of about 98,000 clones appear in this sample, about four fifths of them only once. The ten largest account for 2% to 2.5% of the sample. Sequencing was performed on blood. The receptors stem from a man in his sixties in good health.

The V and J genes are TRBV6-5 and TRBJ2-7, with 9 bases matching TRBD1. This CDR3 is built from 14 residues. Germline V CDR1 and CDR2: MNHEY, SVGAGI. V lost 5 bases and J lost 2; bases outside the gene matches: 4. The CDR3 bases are TGTGCCAGCAGTCCCGGGACAGGGCCCTACGAGCAGTACTTC. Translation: CASSPGTGPYEQYF.

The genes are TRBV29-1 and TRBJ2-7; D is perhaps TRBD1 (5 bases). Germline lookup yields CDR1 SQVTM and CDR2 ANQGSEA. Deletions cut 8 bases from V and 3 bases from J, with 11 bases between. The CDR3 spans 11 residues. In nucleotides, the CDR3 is TGCAGCATTCGGACATACTACGAGCAGTACTTC. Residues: CSIRTYYEQYF.

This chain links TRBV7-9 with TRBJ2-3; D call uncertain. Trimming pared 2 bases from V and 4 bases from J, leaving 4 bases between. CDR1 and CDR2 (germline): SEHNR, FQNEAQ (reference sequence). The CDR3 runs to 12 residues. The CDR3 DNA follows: TGTGCCAGCAGCTTAATGGCAGATACGCAGTATTTT. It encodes CASSLMADTQYF.

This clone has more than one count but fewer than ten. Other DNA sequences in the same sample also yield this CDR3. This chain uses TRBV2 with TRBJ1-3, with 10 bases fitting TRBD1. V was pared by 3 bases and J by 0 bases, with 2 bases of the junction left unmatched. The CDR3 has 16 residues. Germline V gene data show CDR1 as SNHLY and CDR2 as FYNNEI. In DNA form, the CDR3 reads TGTGCCAGCAGTGAGGGACAGGGGAACTCTGGAAACACCATATATTTT. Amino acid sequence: CASSEGQGNSGNTIYF.

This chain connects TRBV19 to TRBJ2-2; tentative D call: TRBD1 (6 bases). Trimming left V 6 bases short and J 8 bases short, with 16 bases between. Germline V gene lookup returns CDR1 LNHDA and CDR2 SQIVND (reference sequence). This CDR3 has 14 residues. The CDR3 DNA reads TGTGCCAGTAGGCGTGTGGGGGCGAGGGGGGAGCTGTTTTTT. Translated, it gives CASRRVGARGELFF. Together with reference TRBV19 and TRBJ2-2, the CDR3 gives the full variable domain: DGGITQSPKYLFRKEGQNVTLSCEQNLNHDAMYWYRQDPGQGLRLIYYSQIVNDFQKGDIAEGYSVSREKKESFPLTVTSAQKNPTAFYLCASRRVGARGELFFGEGSRLTVL.

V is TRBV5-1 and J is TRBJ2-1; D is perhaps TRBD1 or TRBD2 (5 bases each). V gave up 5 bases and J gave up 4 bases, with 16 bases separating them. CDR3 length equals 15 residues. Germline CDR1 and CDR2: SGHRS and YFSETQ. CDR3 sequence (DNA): TGCGCCAGCAGGGCCCCCGGGACCATTTACAATGAGCAGTTCTTC. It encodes CASRAPGTIYNEQFF.

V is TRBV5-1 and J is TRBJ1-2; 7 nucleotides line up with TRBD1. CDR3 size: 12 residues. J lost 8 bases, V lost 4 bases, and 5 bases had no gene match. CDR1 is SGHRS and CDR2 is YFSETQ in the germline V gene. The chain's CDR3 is CASSPDRRGYTF. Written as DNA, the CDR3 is TGCGCCAGCAGCCCGGACAGGAGAGGCTACACCTTC.

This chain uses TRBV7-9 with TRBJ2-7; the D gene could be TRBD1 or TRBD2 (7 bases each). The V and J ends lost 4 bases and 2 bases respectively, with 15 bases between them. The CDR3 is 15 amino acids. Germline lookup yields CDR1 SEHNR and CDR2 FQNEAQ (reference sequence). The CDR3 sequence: CASSSRQGGTYEQYF. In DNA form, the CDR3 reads TGTGCCAGCAGCTCGCGACAGGGAGGGACCTACGAGCAGTACTTC.

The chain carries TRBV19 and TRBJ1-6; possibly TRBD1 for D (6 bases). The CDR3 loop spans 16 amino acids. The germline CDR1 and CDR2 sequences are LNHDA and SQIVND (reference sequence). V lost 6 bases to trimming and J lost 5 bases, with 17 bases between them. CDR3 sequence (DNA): TGTGCCAGTAGCAGCGACAGGAGAATAAATAATTCACCCCTCCACTTT. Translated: CASSSDRRINNSPLHF.

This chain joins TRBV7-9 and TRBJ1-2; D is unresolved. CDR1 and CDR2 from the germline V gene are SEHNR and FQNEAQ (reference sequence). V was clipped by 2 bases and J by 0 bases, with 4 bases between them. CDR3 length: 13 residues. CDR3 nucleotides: TGTGCCAGCAGCTTACTCCCTAACTATGGCTACACCTTC. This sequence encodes CASSLLPNYGYTF.